These 17 T cell receptor beta chains were sequenced from one sample in a study of tumor and adjacent non-tumor tissue in lung cancer. The template was RNA from unsorted bulk tissue. This non-tumor lung sample came from over 3 cm beyond the tumor edge. Three rounds of nested PCR, following a modified ARM-PCR protocol, produced the TCRbeta library. Via MiXCR, TCRdb re-called the multiplex PCR reads, giving one row per CDR3 protein. Among about 100,000 distinct CDR3 sequences listed, 50% to 70% were seen once. Material: distant non-tumor lung tissue. The receptors were sampled from a man aged 30-40 years with non-small cell lung cancer.

Remarks on this clonotype: In this CDR3 the conserved last residue, phenylalanine or tryptophan, is missing, so a read error is likely. V and J are TRBV11-2 and TRBJ2-7; the D gene could be TRBD1 or TRBD2 (5 bases each). In germline, CDR1 is SGHAT, CDR2 FQNNGV. The CDR3 sequence is 13 residues long. With 5 bases removed from V and 6 bases from J, the gap between germline ends came to 14 bases. CDR3 coding DNA: TGTGCCAGCAGCGCCGGATTAGGGACCGAGCAGTACTTA. Protein product: CASSAGLGTEQYL.

A word on this clonotype: The conserved phenylalanine or tryptophan normally closing the CDR3 is absent here, so this likely arose from a read error. This rearrangement joins TRBV6-5 to TRBJ2-3, with TRBD2 matching 11 bases. The germline CDR1 and CDR2 sequences are MNHEY and SVGAGI. The V segment lost 6 bases and the J segment 2 bases; nucleotides outside the gene matches: 7. This CDR3 contains 16 residues. The CDR3 reads CASSGTSGRATDTQYI. The CDR3 DNA reads as TGTGCCAGCAGCGGGACTAGCGGTAGGGCCACAGATACGCAGTATATT.

This clonotype counts as medium-sized. The junction shows a germline mismatch at one end, possibly a read error. The V gene is TRBV6-1, the J gene TRBJ2-1; the D gene is possibly TRBD2 (5 bases). This CDR3 is 10 amino acids long. Germline loops: CDR1 MNHNS, CDR2 SASEGT. The CDR3: CASSEGPGSF. DNA of the CDR3: TGTGCCAGCAGTGAAGGCCCGGGAAGCTTC.

The J gene is TRBJ2-3, the V gene TRBV24-1, with D perhaps given as TRBD1 or TRBD2 (6 bases each). The CDR3 length is 15 residues. CDR1 is KGHDR and CDR2 is SFDVKD in the germline V gene. V was pared by 3 bases and J by 2 bases, with 11 bases between. Here the CDR3 reads CATSDAGQPTDTQYF. CDR3 coding DNA: TGTGCCACCAGTGATGCGGGACAACCCACAGATACGCAGTATTTT.

With respect to this clonotype: The junction shows a germline mismatch at one end, possibly a read error. This chain connects TRBV6-1 to TRBJ2-7; TRBD1 agrees at 8 bases. The CDR3 extends over 16 amino acids. CDR1 MNHNS and CDR2 SASEGT come from the germline V gene. CDR3 amino acids: CANSSEPGQVTYEQYF. The DNA for the CDR3 is TGTGCCAACAGTTCCGAACCGGGACAGGTAACCTACGAGCAGTACTTC.

As for this clonotype: With a much larger clone just one base away, this may be a read error. This chain connects TRBV29-1 to TRBJ1-1; no reliable D call. The CDR3 is made up of 14 amino acids. The germline V gene has CDR1 SQVTM and CDR2 ANQGSEA. V was clipped by 6 bases and J by 1 base, with 15 bases between them. This CDR3 reads CSVQTGRTNTEAFF. DNA for the CDR3: TGCAGCGTCCAAACCGGACGGACGAACACTGAAGCTTTCTTT.

This clonotype was found many times. The chain links TRBV20-1 to TRBJ2-4, with D possibly matching TRBD2 (6 bases). The germline CDR1 and CDR2 sequences are DFQATT and SNEGSKA (reference sequence). The CDR3 has 13 residues. Trimming cost V 7 bases and J 6 bases, with 16 bases left between them. The CDR3 sequence is CSGRGLSGNIQYF. CDR3 nucleotide sequence: TGCAGTGGGAGGGGACTGTCGGGAAACATTCAGTACTTC.

V usage is TRBV12-3 or TRBV12-4 and J usage is TRBJ2-1; D remains ambiguous. Trimming took off 4 bases at V and 0 bases at J, with 10 bases between the two ends. The CDR3 is 15 amino acids. The CDR3: CASSYGGCSYNEQFF. For the CDR3, the DNA is TGTGCCAGCAGTTATGGTGGCTGCTCCTACAATGAGCAGTTCTTC.

In its sample, this clonotype was seen a few times. This chain connects TRBV2 to TRBJ1-5; D is unresolved. V lost 6 bases to trimming and J lost 1 base, with 7 bases between them. The germline V gene has CDR1 SNHLY and CDR2 FYNNEI. The CDR3 totals 13 residues. DNA of the CDR3: TGTGCCAGCAGCGGGTTCAGCAATCAGCCCCAGCATTTT. It translates to CASSGFSNQPQHF.

This clonotype has just a few counts. This rearrangement joins TRBV20-1 to TRBJ1-1; 8 bases align to TRBD1. The length of the CDR3 is 13 residues. Looked up from germline, CDR1 is DFQATT and CDR2 is SNEGSKA (reference sequence). The DNA of the CDR3 is TGCAGCCCACAGGGGGGGTGCGATACTGAAGCTTTCTTT. Translation: CSPQGGCDTEAFF.

Worth noting for this clonotype: Being one base from a much bigger clone, this may be a read error. The V gene is TRBV29-1, the J gene TRBJ1-5; D might be TRBD1 (6 bases). This CDR3 has 13 residues. Germline CDR1 is SQVTM and CDR2 is ANQGSEA. The CDR3 DNA is TGCAATGTGCATCAGGGGAGGGATCAGCCCCAGCATTTT. Its translation is CNVHQGRDQPQHF.

This clonotype was picked up one time. Relative to the germline gene, one junction end is altered; a read error may explain this. The chain is built from TRBV29-1 and TRBJ2-7; 12 bases fit TRBD2. The CDR3 is made up of 14 amino acids. The germline CDR1 and CDR2 sequences are SQVTM and ANQGSEA. CDR3 bases: TGCACCGTCACGACTAGCGGGAGCCTCTATGATCAGTGCTTC. The encoded protein is CTVTTSGSLYDQCF.

This clonotype was recorded at least ten times. The V gene is TRBV5-6, the J gene TRBJ1-5, with 7 bases lining up with TRBD1. V lost 2 bases, J lost 1 base, and 3 bases stayed unmatched. Germline CDR1 reads SGHDT; CDR2 reads YYEEEE. This CDR3 spans 15 amino acids. CDR3 protein: CASSLSGQSNQPQHF. The CDR3 nucleotides read TGTGCCAGCAGCTTATCGGGACAGAGCAATCAGCCCCAGCATTTT.

This clonotype was counted ten times or more. V and J are TRBV12-3 or TRBV12-4 and TRBJ2-3; 10 nucleotides line up with TRBD2. Germline trimming cut 3 bases from V and 4 bases from J; bases unmatched to any gene: 7. The CDR3 length is 16 residues. For the CDR3, the DNA is TGTGCCAGCAGTTTTGGGCTAGCGGGAGTTGCAGATACGCAGTATTTT. Protein sequence: CASSFGLAGVADTQYF.

The chain employs TRBV5-4 and TRBJ2-2, with 7 positions matching TRBD2. The trim removed 5 bases at V and 0 bases at J, leaving 7 bases unmatched. The length of the CDR3 is 16 residues. Germline V gene lookup returns CDR1 SGHNT and CDR2 YYREEE (reference sequence). The CDR3 DNA reads TGTGCCAGCAGACTATCGGGACTATCGAACACCGGGGAGCTGTTTTTT. Translating it yields CASRLSGLSNTGELFF. Together with reference TRBV5-4 and TRBJ2-2, the CDR3 gives the full variable domain: ETGVTQSPTHLIKTRGQQVTLRCSSQSGHNTVSWYQQALGQGPQFIFQYYREEENGRGNFPPRFSGLQFPNYSSELNVNALELDDSALYLCASRLSGLSNTGELFFGEGSRLTVL.

Notes on this clonotype: Since a much larger clone is just one base distant, this may be a read error. The chain couples TRBV20-1 to TRBJ1-5, with a weak D call TRBD1 (5 bases). The length of the CDR3 is 13 residues. Germline V gives CDR1 DFQATT, CDR2 SNEGSKA (reference sequence). The CDR3 is CSPRDSGTPDQHF. The CDR3, as DNA: TGCAGTCCTAGAGATTCTGGGACTCCAGACCAGCATTTT.

As to this clonotype: The CDR3 ends on some other residue instead of the conserved phenylalanine or tryptophan, so this is likely a read error. This chain connects TRBV6-1 to TRBJ2-7; D possibly corresponds to TRBD1 (6 bases). The CDR3 is 15 residues long. From germline, CDR1 is MNHNS and CDR2 SASEGT. The CDR3, as DNA: TGTACCAGCAGCCGAGAAGACAGGACTCCCTACGAGCAGTACTTA. This encodes CTSSREDRTPYEQYL.